This TCR beta chain was recorded in a study of regulatory dendritic cells for organ transplantation. Study-wide results and limits: The most alloreactive TCR clonotypes were found in resting memory CD8+ cells. Memory CD8+ T cells were the most oligoclonal; naive cells were highly diverse. Mature dendritic cells appeared to drive more memory CD8+ clonal expansion than regulatory ones.

Naive CD45RA+ and memory CD45RO+ CD4+ or CD8+ T cells were FACS-sorted. The CDR3 has 17 residues. Trimming took 6 bases from V and 3 from J; bases not matched to a gene: 10. TCRdb's copy holds only in-frame clones and misses some; the assay was immunoSEQ multiplex PCR. The table lists just under 30,000 clones, 60% to 80% of them singletons. Regarding this clone: The antigen is unknown.

The sample was memory CD4+ T cells from blood. As to subset: CD45RO+ memory T cells. The clonotype comes from a human donor in good health. J is TRBJ2-3 and V is TRBV23-1; 12 bases map to TRBD1. TRBV23-1 is known as an ORF, though its function is uncertain. The DNA for the CDR3 is TGCGCCAGCAGCCTCCTTGGGACAGGGGGCAGAACAGATACGCAGTATTTT. It specifies CASSLLGTGGRTDTQYF.